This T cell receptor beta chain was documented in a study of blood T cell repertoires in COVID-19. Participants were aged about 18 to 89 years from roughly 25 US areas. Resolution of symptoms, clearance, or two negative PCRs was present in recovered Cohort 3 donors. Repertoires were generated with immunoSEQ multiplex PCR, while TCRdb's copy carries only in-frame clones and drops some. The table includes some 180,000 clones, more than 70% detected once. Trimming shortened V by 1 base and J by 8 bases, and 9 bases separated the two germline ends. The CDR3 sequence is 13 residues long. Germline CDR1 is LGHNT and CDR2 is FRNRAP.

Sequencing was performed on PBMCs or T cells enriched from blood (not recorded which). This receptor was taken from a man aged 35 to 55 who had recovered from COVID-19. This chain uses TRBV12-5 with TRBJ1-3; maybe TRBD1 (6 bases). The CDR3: CASGLGGLDTIYF. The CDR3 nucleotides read TGTGCTAGTGGTTTGGGGGGGCTAGACACCATATATTTT.